The clone carrying this TCR beta chain has only a few counts. The antigen remains undetermined. TCRdb independently ran MiXCR on the 5' RACE reads; one entry per CDR3 protein. The data show tens of thousands of distinct CDR3 sequences, with 5.7% seen just once and around 6.8% held by the top ten. The data were taken from a study of early T cells in non-severe SARS-CoV-2 infection. Study-level information: Sequencing input comprised bulk RNA from unsorted whole blood; chain pairing was not available. Study-wide results and caveats: Matching against VDJdb likely underestimated virus-specific expansions, favoring anti-spike CD8.

Unmatched junction bases numbered 13, after V lost 4 bases and J lost 7 bases. The CDR3 sequence is 16 residues long. Germline CDR1 MNHEY, CDR2 SVGEGT. The source material was whole blood. J is TRBJ2-1 and V is TRBV6-2 or TRBV6-3, with 7 bases aligning to TRBD2. The sequence came from an adult who was a healthcare worker with PCR-confirmed SARS-CoV-2 infection or an uninfected control (not recorded which). This CDR3 is CASSSGLPTPGNEQFF. In DNA form, the CDR3 reads TGTGCCAGCAGTTCGGGACTACCTACGCCAGGGAATGAGCAGTTCTTC.